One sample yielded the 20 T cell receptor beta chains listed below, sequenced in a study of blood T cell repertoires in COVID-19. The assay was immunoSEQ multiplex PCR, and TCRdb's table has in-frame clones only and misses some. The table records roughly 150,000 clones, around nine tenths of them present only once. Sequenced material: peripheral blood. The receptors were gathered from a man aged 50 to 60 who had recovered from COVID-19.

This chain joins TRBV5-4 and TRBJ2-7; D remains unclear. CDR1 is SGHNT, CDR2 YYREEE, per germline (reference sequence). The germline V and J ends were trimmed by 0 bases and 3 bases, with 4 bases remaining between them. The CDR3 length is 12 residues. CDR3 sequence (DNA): TGTGCCAGCAGCTTGGACGGCTACGAGCAGTACTTC. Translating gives CASSLDGYEQYF.

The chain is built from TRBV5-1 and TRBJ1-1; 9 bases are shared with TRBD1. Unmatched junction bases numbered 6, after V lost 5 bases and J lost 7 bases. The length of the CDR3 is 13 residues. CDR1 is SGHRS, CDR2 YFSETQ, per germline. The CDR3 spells CASSSGQGDEAFF. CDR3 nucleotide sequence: TGCGCCAGCAGTTCGGGACAGGGCGATGAAGCTTTCTTT.

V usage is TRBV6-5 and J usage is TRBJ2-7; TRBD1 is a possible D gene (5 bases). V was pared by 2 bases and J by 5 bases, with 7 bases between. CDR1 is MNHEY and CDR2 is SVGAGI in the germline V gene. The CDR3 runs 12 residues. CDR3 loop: CASSYPGNEQYF. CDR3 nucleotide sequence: TGTGCCAGCAGTTACCCAGGGAACGAGCAGTACTTC.

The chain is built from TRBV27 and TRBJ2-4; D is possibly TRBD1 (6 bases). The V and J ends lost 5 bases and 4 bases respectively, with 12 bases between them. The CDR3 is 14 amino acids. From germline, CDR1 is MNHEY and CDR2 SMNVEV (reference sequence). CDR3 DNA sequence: TGTGCCAGCAGTCCGAAGGGACAAAAAAACATTCAGTACTTC. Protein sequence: CASSPKGQKNIQYF.

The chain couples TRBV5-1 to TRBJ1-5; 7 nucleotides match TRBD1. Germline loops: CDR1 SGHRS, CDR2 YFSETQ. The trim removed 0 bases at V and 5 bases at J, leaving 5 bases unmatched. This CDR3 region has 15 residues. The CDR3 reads CASSLGGTEHQPQHF. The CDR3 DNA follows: TGCGCCAGCAGCTTGGGCGGGACAGAGCATCAGCCCCAGCATTTT.

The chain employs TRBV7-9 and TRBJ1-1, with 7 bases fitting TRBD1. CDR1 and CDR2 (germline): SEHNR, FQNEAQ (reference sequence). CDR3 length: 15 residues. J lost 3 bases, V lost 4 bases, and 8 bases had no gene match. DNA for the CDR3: TGTGCCAGCAGCTCCCAGGGACAGCGATACACTGAAGCTTTCTTT. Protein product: CASSSQGQRYTEAFF.

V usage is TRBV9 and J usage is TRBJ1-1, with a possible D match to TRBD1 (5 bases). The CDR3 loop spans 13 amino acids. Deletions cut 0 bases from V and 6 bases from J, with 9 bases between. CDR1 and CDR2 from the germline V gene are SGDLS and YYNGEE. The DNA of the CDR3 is TGTGCCAGCAGCGTAGCAGGGCCCGCTGAAGCTTTCTTT. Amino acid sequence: CASSVAGPAEAFF.

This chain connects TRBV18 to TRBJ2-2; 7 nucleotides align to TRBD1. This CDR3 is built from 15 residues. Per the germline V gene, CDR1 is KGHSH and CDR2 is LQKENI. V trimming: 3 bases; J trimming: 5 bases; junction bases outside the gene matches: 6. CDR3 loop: CASSPGQLLTGELFF. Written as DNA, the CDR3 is TGTGCCAGCTCACCGGGACAGCTGCTGACCGGGGAGCTGTTTTTT.

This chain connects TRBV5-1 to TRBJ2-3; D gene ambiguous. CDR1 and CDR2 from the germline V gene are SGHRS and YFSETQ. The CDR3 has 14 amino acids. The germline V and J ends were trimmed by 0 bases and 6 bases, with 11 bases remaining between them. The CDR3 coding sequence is TGCGCCAGCAGCTTGGCCTCGGAGTTGGATACGCAGTATTTT. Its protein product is CASSLASELDTQYF.

The CDR3 sequence: CASSYPPNEQYF. CDR3 nucleotide sequence: TGTGCCAGCAGTTACCCCCCCAATGAGCAGTACTTC. This rearrangement joins TRBV6-2 or TRBV6-3 to TRBJ2-7; D is unclear. V was shortened by 2 bases and J by 7 bases, with 9 bases between the two germline ends. The CDR3 has 12 residues. Germline V gene data show CDR1 as MNHEY and CDR2 as SVGEGT.

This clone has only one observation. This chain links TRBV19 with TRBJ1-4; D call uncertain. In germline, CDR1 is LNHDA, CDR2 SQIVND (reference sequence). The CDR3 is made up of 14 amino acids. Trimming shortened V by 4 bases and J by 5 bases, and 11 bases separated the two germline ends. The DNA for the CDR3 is TGTGCCAGTAGTAGGGCAGGCGGGAATGAAAAACTGTTTTTT. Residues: CASSRAGGNEKLFF. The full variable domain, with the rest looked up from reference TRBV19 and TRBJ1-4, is DGGITQSPKYLFRKEGQNVTLSCEQNLNHDAMYWYRQDPGQGLRLIYYSQIVNDFQKGDIAEGYSVSREKKESFPLTVTSAQKNPTAFYLCASSRAGGNEKLFFGSGTQLSVL.

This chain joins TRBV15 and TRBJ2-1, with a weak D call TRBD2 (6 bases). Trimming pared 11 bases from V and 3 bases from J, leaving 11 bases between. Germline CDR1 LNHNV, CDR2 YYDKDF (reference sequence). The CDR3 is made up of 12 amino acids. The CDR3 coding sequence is TGTGCCGGGGGGACGGACTACAATGAGCAGTTCTTC. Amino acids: CAGGTDYNEQFF.

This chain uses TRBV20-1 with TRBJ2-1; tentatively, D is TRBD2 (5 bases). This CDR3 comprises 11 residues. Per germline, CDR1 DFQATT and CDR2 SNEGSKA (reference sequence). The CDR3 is CRSGINNEQFF. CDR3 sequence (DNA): TGCAGGTCGGGGATAAACAATGAGCAGTTCTTC.

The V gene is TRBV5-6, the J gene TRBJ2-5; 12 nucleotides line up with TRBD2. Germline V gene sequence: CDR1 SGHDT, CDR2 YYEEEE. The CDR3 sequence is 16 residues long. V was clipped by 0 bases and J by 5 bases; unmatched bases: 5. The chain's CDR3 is CASSLALAGGPETQYF. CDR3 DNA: TGTGCCAGCAGCTTGGCCCTAGCGGGAGGGCCCGAGACCCAGTACTTC.

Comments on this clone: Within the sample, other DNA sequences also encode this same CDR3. The CDR3 loop is CSVSSGGYNEQFF. The CDR3 DNA reads TGCAGCGTTTCTAGCGGGGGTTACAATGAGCAGTTCTTC. The chain combines TRBV29-1 with TRBJ2-1, with TRBD2 matching over 10 bases. The CDR3 is 13 residues long. Germline CDR1 SQVTM, CDR2 ANQGSEA. The junction had 2 bases not matched to a gene; V was cut back by 5 bases and J by 4 bases.

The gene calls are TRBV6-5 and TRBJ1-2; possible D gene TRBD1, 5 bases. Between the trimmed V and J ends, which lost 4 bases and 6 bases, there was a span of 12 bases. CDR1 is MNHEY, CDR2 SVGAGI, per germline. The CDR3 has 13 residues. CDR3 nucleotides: TGTGCCAGCAGTTTTAGGCAGGGTAATGGCTACACCTTC. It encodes CASSFRQGNGYTF.

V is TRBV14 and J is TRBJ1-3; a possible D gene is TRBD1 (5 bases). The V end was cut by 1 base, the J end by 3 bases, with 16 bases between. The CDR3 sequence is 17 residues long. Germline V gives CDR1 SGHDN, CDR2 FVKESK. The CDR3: CASSQGLGGRGGNTIYF. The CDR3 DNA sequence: TGTGCCAGCAGCCAAGGCCTCGGGGGAAGAGGTGGAAACACCATATATTTT.

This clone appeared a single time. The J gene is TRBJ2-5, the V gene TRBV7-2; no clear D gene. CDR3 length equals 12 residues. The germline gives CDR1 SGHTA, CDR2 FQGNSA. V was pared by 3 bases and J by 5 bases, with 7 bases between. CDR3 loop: CASSFGGETQYF. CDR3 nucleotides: TGTGCCAGCAGCTTTGGTGGCGAGACCCAGTACTTC.

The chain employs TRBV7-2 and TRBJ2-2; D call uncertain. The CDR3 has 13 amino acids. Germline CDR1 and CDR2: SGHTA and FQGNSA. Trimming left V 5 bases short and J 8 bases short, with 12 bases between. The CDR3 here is CASSATQRGELFF. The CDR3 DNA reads TGTGCCAGCAGCGCCACACAACGTGGGGAGCTGTTTTTT.

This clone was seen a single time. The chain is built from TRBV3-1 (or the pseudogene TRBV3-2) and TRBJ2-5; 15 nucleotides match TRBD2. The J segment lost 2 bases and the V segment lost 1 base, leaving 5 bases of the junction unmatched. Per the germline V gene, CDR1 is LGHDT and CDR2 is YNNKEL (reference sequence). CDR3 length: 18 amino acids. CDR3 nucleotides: TGTGCCAGCAGCCAAGCGGGACTAGCGGGGGGAAAGCAAGAGACCCAGTACTTC. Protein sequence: CASSQAGLAGGKQETQYF.